These 2 T cell receptor beta chains originate from one sample sequenced in a study of response to subunit inactivated influenza vaccine. TCRdb re-analysed the RT-PCR reads in MiXCR, keeping a single row per CDR3 protein. The data hold 300,000 to 350,000 distinct CDR3 sequences, with around a fifth observed a single time. The sample here was PBMCs from blood, taken about 20 months after vaccination. These receptors were taken from a man between 50 and 69 years old who received an inactivated influenza vaccine.

This clonotype was seen more than once but under ten times. CDR3 in amino acids: CASSITSGRSYEQYF. CDR3 nucleotides: TGCGCCAGCAGCATAACTAGCGGGCGCTCCTACGAGCAGTACTTC. The chain combines TRBV5-1 with TRBJ2-7; 9 nucleotides match TRBD2. Germline lookup yields CDR1 SGHRS and CDR2 YFSETQ. This CDR3 is 15 amino acids long. The V gene end was trimmed by 4 bases and the J gene end by 0 bases; junction bases not matched to a gene: 5.

This clonotype was counted only a few times. The chain links TRBV5-4 to TRBJ1-1; D call uncertain. Trimming removed 1 base from V and 1 base from J, with 8 bases in between. CDR3 length equals 14 residues. Germline CDR1 SGHNT, CDR2 YYREEE (reference sequence). The CDR3 is CASSLFQQNTEAFF. The CDR3 coding sequence is TGTGCCAGCAGCTTGTTCCAGCAGAACACTGAAGCTTTCTTT.